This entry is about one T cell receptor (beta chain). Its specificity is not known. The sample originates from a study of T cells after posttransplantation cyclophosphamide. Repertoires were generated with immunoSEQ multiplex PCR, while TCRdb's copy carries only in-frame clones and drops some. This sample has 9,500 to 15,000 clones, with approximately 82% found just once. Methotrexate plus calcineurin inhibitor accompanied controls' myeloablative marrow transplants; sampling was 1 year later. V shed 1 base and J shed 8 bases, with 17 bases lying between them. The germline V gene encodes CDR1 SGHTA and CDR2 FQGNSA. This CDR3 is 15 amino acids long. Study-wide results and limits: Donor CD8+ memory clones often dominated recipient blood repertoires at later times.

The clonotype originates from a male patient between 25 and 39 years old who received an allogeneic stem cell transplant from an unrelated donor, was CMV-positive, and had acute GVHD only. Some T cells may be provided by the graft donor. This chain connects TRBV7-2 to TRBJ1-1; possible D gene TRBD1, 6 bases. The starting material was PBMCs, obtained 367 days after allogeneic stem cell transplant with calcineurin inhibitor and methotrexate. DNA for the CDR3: TGTGCCAGCAGCTTAGTGGACATGGGCAGGGGAGAAGCTTTCTTT. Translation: CASSLVDMGRGEAFF.